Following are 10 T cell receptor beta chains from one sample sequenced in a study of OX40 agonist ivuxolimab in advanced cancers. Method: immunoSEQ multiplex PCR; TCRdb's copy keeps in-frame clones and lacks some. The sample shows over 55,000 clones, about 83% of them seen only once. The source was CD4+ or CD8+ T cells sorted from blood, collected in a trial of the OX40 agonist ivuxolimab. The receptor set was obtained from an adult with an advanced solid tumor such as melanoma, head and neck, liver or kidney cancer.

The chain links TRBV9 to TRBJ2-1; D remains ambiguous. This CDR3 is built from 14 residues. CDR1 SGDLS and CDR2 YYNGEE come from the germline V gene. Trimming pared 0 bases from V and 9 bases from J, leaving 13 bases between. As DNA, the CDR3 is TGTGCCAGCAGCGTAGGGGTTAGGGCTTTTGAGCAGTTCTTC. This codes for CASSVGVRAFEQFF.

The CDR3 is CASNMNPGQGYAQPQHF. CDR3 nucleotides: TGTGCCAGCAATATGAATCCGGGACAGGGATATGCTCAGCCCCAGCATTTT. The V gene is TRBV7-8, the J gene TRBJ1-5; 9 bases align to TRBD1. Per germline, CDR1 SGHVS and CDR2 FQNEAQ. Trimming removed 7 bases from V and 6 bases from J; junction bases left unmatched: 16. The length of the CDR3 is 17 residues.

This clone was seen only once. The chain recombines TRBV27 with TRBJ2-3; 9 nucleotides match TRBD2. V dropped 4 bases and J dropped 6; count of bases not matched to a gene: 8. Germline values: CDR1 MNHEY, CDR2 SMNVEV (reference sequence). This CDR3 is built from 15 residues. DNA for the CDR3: TGTGCCAGCAGTTCGGTAGCGGGAGAGTACGATACGCAGTATTTT. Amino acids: CASSSVAGEYDTQYF.

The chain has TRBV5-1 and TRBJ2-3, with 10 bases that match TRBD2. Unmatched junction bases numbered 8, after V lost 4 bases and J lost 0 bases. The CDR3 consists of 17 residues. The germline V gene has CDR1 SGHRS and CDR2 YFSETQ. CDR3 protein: CASSPLLAGGSTDTQYF. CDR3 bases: TGCGCCAGCAGCCCTCTCTTAGCGGGGGGAAGCACAGATACGCAGTATTTT.

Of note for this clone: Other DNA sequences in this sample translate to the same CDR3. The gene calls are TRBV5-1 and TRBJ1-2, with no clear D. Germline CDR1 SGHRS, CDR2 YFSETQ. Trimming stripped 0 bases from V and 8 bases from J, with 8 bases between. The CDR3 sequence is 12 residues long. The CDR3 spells CASSLDLNGYTF. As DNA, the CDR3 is TGCGCCAGCAGCTTGGATTTAAACGGCTACACCTTC.

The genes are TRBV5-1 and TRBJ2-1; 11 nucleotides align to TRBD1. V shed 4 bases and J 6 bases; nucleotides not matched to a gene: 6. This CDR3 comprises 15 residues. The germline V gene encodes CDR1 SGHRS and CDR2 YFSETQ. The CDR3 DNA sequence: TGCGCCAGCAGCCCGGACAGGGGGCTTGGCAATGAGCAGTTCTTC. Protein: CASSPDRGLGNEQFF.

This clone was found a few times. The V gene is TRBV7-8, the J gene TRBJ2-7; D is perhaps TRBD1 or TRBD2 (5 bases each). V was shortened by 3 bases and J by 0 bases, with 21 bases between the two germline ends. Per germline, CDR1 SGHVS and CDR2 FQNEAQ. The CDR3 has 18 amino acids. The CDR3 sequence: CASSFLGSGATRSYEQYF. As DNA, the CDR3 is TGTGCCAGCAGCTTCCTTGGTTCCGGGGCTACTCGCTCCTACGAGCAGTACTTC.

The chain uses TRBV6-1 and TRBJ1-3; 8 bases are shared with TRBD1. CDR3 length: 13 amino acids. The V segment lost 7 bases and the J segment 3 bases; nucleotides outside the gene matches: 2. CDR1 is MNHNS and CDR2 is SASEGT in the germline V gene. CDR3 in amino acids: CASTTGGGNTIYF. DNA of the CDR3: TGTGCCAGCACTACAGGGGGTGGAAACACCATATATTTT.

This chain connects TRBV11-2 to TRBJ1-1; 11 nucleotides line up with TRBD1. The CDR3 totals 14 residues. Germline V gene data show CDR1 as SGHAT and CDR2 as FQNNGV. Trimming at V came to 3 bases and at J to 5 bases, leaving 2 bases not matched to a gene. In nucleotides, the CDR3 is TGTGCCAGCAGCTTGGGACAGGGGGGGACTGAAGCTTTCTTT. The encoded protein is CASSLGQGGTEAFF.

CDR3 nucleotides: TGTGCCAGCAGCTTTGTTGGGAACACTGAAGCTTTCTTT. This translates into CASSFVGNTEAFF. This chain connects TRBV7-2 to TRBJ1-1; D is uncertain. Trimming took off 3 bases at V and 1 base at J, with 6 bases between the two ends. The CDR3 spans 13 residues. Per the germline V gene, CDR1 is SGHTA and CDR2 is FQGNSA.